The sequence of this TCR beta chain was determined in a study of blood T cell repertoires in COVID-19. Study details: COVID-19 samples collected from the United States, Italy and Spain covered acute and convalescent phases.

Per germline, CDR1 SGHTA and CDR2 FQGNSA. The CDR3 has 17 residues. The V and J ends lost 5 bases and 3 bases, in that order; junction bases with no gene match: 6. Per the study methods: Estimation of nucleated cell counts relied on the amplification of reference gene primers. Libraries were prepared by immunoSEQ multiplex PCR; TCRdb keeps only in-frame clonotypes and omits some of them. The V and J calls and clone size come from that table; D and trimming were worked out from the DNA. The sample comprises 95,000 to 150,000 clones, 82% of which are singletons, and more than 4.5% rests with the top ten.

The sample taken for sequencing was peripheral blood. The chain is built from TRBV7-2 and TRBJ2-3; 15 bases are shared with TRBD2. The TCR originated in a woman aged 70-85 years with acute or convalescent COVID-19. CDR3 sequence: CASSKGLAGGWTDTQYF. For the CDR3, the DNA is TGTGCCAGCAGCAAAGGACTAGCGGGGGGGTGGACAGATACGCAGTATTTT. Complete variable domain (other parts from reference TRBV7-2 and TRBJ2-3): GAGVSQSPSNKVTEKGKDVELRCDPISGHTALYWYRQSLGQGLEFLIYFQGNSAPDKSGLPSDRFSAERTGGSVSTLTIQRTQQEDSAVYLCASSKGLAGGWTDTQYFGPGTRLTVL.